Below, one T cell receptor (beta chain) is given with its context. Its target is unknown. The PCR had 60 Vbeta and 13 Jbeta primers. Assay: immunoSEQ multiplex PCR; the TCRdb copy retains only in-frame clones and omits some. This sample has roughly 160,000 clones, with roughly nine tenths found just once. This sample was included in a study of cytomegalovirus exposure and HLA in healthy donors. The CDR3 contains 14 residues. Germline-derived CDR1 and CDR2 are MNHNS and SASEGT. V lost 7 bases and J lost 4, with 15 bases in between. The study, taken as a whole, reports: Most TCR sequences proved rare, with some public TCRs found in many donors. As a later analysis showed, several of the most significant clusters appeared to be linked to common viral pathogens.

The sequencing input was PBMCs. The origin of this receptor is a woman aged 25 to 39 in good health and CMV-seronegative. The chain combines TRBV6-1 with TRBJ2-3; D ambiguous. CDR3 sequence: CASTSSNLPDTQYF. DNA for the CDR3: TGTGCCAGCACGAGTTCCAATCTGCCAGATACGCAGTATTTT.